One sample yielded the 14 T cell receptor beta chains listed below, sequenced in a study of cytomegalovirus exposure and HLA in healthy donors. PCR employed 60 Vbeta and 13 Jbeta primers. Measured with immunoSEQ multiplex PCR; TCRdb has only the in-frame clones, and not every one. The table lists about 170,000 clones, under 80% of them singletons, with about 2.9% in the top ten. The sequenced sample consisted of PBMCs. The receptors originated from a man aged 40-49 years in good health and CMV-seronegative.

The rearrangement uses TRBV7-9 and TRBJ2-3, with 13 bases identical to TRBD2. This CDR3 spans 16 amino acids. The junction had 8 bases not matched to a gene; V was cut back by 4 bases and J by 7 bases. From germline, CDR1 is SEHNR and CDR2 FQNEAQ (reference sequence). CDR3 region: CASSYGTSGDWHTQYF. For the CDR3, the DNA is TGTGCCAGCAGCTATGGGACTAGCGGGGACTGGCATACGCAGTATTTT.

The CDR3 sequence is CASSLEQGPQETQYF. DNA of the CDR3: TGTGCCAGCAGCTTGGAACAGGGACCACAAGAGACCCAGTACTTC. The chain recombines TRBV5-5 with TRBJ2-5; D is possibly TRBD1 (6 bases). V was trimmed by 0 bases and J by 2 bases, leaving 11 bases between them. The CDR3 runs 15 residues. From germline, CDR1 is SGHKS and CDR2 YYEKEE (reference sequence).

The chain links TRBV7-2 to TRBJ2-2, with D possibly matching TRBD1 (6 bases). CDR3 size: 16 residues. CDR1 and CDR2 (germline): SGHTA, FQGNSA. The V end lost 1 base, the J end lost 3 bases, and 12 bases lay between the germline ends. In DNA form, the CDR3 reads TGTGCCAGCAGCTTAGAATCAGGGGCCTACACCGGGGAGCTGTTTTTT. As protein: CASSLESGAYTGELFF.

This clone was counted only a few times. The rearrangement joins TRBV4-2 to TRBJ2-7, with TRBD2 identical over 11 bases. Germline lookup yields CDR1 LGHNA and CDR2 YNFKEQ. The CDR3 has 15 amino acids. The junction had 4 bases not matched to a gene; V was cut back by 1 base and J by 5 bases. The CDR3: CASSQVTSGTHEQYF. The CDR3 nucleotides read TGTGCCAGCAGCCAAGTGACTAGCGGGACCCACGAGCAGTACTTC.

V and J are TRBV19 and TRBJ2-1; 10 bases are shared with TRBD1. With 9 bases clipped from V and 6 bases from J, the junction kept 11 bases outside the gene matches. CDR1 is LNHDA, CDR2 SQIVND, per germline (reference sequence). The CDR3 contains 15 residues. The CDR3 sequence is CASRPWDRGSNEQFF. Here the CDR3 DNA reads TGTGCCAGCAGACCCTGGGACAGGGGTTCCAATGAGCAGTTCTTC.

The J gene is TRBJ2-1, the V gene TRBV5-6, with 8 bases aligning to TRBD2. The germline gives CDR1 SGHDT, CDR2 YYEEEE. This CDR3 contains 16 residues. The J segment lost 1 base and the V segment lost 1 base, leaving 4 bases of the junction unmatched. The CDR3 protein is CASSLYGGASYNEQFF. As DNA, the CDR3 is TGTGCCAGCAGCTTGTACGGGGGGGCTTCCTACAATGAGCAGTTCTTC.

The CDR3 protein is CASSELGTSLGTDTQYF. CDR3 nucleotides: TGTGCCAGCAGTGAACTCGGGACTAGCTTAGGCACAGATACGCAGTATTTT. The chain joins TRBV25-1 to TRBJ2-3; 9 nucleotides match TRBD2. Trimming at V came to 2 bases and at J to 1 base, leaving 7 bases not matched to a gene. CDR3 length: 17 amino acids. Germline lookup yields CDR1 MGHDK and CDR2 SYGVNS.

V usage is TRBV2 and J usage is TRBJ2-2; TRBD2 matches at 14 bases. Germline lookup yields CDR1 SNHLY and CDR2 FYNNEI. CDR3 length equals 16 residues. V shed 7 bases and J 0 bases; nucleotides not matched to a gene: 1. The CDR3 spells CASKGLAGANTGELFF. The CDR3 nucleotides read TGTGCCAGCAAGGGACTAGCGGGAGCGAACACCGGGGAGCTGTTTTTT.

The chain carries TRBV7-3 and TRBJ2-5; 9 bases match TRBD2. Germline values: CDR1 SGHTA, CDR2 FQGTGA. The CDR3 contains 16 residues. V lost 5 bases, J lost 1 base, and 8 bases stayed unmatched. CDR3 DNA: TGTGCCAGCAGCCGTGGTCTAGCGGGATTCCAAGAGACCCAGTACTTC. Protein product: CASSRGLAGFQETQYF.

The J gene is TRBJ2-2, the V gene TRBV15, with 8 bases aligning to TRBD1. CDR1 and CDR2 from the germline V gene are LNHNV and YYDKDF (reference sequence). There are 16 residues in the CDR3. V lost 8 bases and J lost 5; bases outside the gene matches: 13. This CDR3 reads CATDSTDRVYTGELFF. CDR3 bases: TGTGCCACCGATTCCACGGACAGGGTTTATACCGGGGAGCTGTTTTTT. The variable domain in full, completed from reference TRBV15 and TRBJ2-2, reads DAMVIQNPRYQVTQFGKPVTLSCSQTLNHNVMYWYQQKSSQAPKLLFHYYDKDFNNEADTPDNFQSRRPNTSFCFLDIRSPGLGDTAMYLCATDSTDRVYTGELFFGEGSRLTVL.

This clone was observed a few times. One end of the junction is discordant with germline, which a read error may explain. This rearrangement joins TRBV7-9 to TRBJ2-7; D remains unclear. CDR1 is SEHNR and CDR2 is FQNEAQ in the germline V gene (reference sequence). The CDR3 runs 12 residues. The CDR3 coding sequence is TGTTCCAGCAGCTTGACACTTTACGAGCAGTACTTC. As protein: CSSSLTLYEQYF.

This chain connects TRBV11-3 to TRBJ2-3, with TRBD2 matching 8 bases. The V and J ends lost 1 base and 3 bases, in that order; junction bases with no gene match: 6. Germline V CDR1 and CDR2: SGHNT, YENEEA. CDR3 length equals 16 residues. The CDR3 DNA reads TGTGCCAGCAGCTTAGTGGCGGGAGGACAAACAGATACGCAGTATTTT. It is translated as CASSLVAGGQTDTQYF.

This clone has more than one count but fewer than ten. The chain couples TRBV6-5 to TRBJ1-4; D is perhaps TRBD1 (6 bases). CDR3 length: 16 residues. Trimming took 4 bases from V and 0 from J, leaving 12 bases between them. Germline V gene data show CDR1 as MNHEY and CDR2 as SVGAGI. CDR3 amino acids: CASSLGGRATNEKLFF. CDR3 nucleotides: TGTGCCAGCAGTTTAGGGGGTCGCGCAACTAATGAAAAACTGTTTTTT.

This sequence joins TRBV2 and TRBJ2-7; D is possibly TRBD2 (7 bases). CDR1 is SNHLY and CDR2 is FYNNEI in the germline V gene. Trimming left V 6 bases short and J 5 bases short, with 23 bases between. The CDR3 has 16 amino acids. CDR3 sequence (DNA): TGTGCCAGCAGAGGGGGAGGTGACGGGAGGAGCGACGAGCAGTACTTC. The encoded protein is CASRGGGDGRSDEQYF.